What follows are 8 T cell receptor beta chains derived from one specimen sequenced in a study of blood T cells in healthy people across ages (dated by TCRdb to between 2014 and 2017). Libraries were built with 5' RACE. The listed sequencing device is Illumina HiSeq 2500. A second PCR of roughly 7 to 12 cycles was run with a J-beta primer mix and a sample-barcoded 5' primer. TCRdb redid the processing of the public reads, applying fastp at Q25 and MiXCR, and retained in-frame beta chains. Records with the same CDR3 protein are collapsed into one entry carrying the most frequent genes and DNA. The sample records approximately 850,000 distinct CDR3 sequences, about 62% of which are singletons. Around 20% of the sample goes to the ten largest clones. The sequenced sample consisted of blood. These receptors all come from a man aged 25 to 40 in good health.

The chain carries TRBV7-9 and TRBJ1-2; 7 bases fit TRBD1. V was pared by 3 bases and J by 0 bases, with 7 bases of the junction left unmatched. In germline, CDR1 is SEHNR, CDR2 FQNEAQ (reference sequence). CDR3 length equals 16 residues. CDR3 sequence (DNA): TGTGCCAGCAGCTTTACAGGGGCGAAGGCTAACTATGGCTACACCTTC. This sequence encodes CASSFTGAKANYGYTF.

The chain has TRBV7-6 and TRBJ2-7; D gene ambiguous. The germline CDR1 and CDR2 sequences are SGHVS and FNYEAQ. V lost 1 base and J 0 bases, leaving 7 bases between the germline ends. The CDR3 has 14 residues. This CDR3 reads CASSLDPSSYEQYF. Here the CDR3 DNA reads TGTGCCAGCAGCTTAGATCCATCCTCCTACGAGCAGTACTTC.

V gene TRBV7-2 combines with J gene TRBJ2-1, with unresolved D. The CDR3 is 13 amino acids. Germline V CDR1 and CDR2: SGHTA, FQGNSA. Trimming took 6 bases from V and 6 from J, leaving 12 bases between them. In DNA, the CDR3 is TGTGCCAGCAGACCGGATATCGGCAATGAGCAGTTCTTC. The encoded protein is CASRPDIGNEQFF.

The chain has TRBV20-1 and TRBJ2-4; 11 bases match TRBD2. The CDR3 consists of 19 residues. V was pared by 6 bases and J by 4 bases, with 20 bases of the junction left unmatched. The germline CDR1 and CDR2 sequences are DFQATT and SNEGSKA (reference sequence). The CDR3 DNA reads as TGCAGTGCCCACGCTCATATGCCGGTACTAGCGGGAGATAAAAACATTCAGTACTTC. Translated: CSAHAHMPVLAGDKNIQYF.

The gene calls are TRBV10-3 and TRBJ1-2; D uncertain. This CDR3 region has 13 residues. Germline loops: CDR1 ENHRY, CDR2 SYGVKD. V was shortened by 0 bases and J by 5 bases, with 7 bases between the two germline ends. The CDR3: CAISESGVYGYTF. The CDR3 bases are TGTGCCATCAGTGAGTCGGGAGTTTATGGCTACACCTTC.

The chain employs TRBV6-2 or TRBV6-3 and TRBJ1-1; D remains ambiguous. V was clipped by 6 bases and J by 4 bases, with 9 bases between them. Germline V gives CDR1 MNHEY, CDR2 SVGEGT. This CDR3 is built from 12 residues. Here the CDR3 reads CASRESGTEAFF. The CDR3 DNA sequence: TGTGCCAGCAGGGAGTCGGGCACTGAAGCTTTCTTT.

The genes are TRBV19 and TRBJ1-5; no clear D gene. CDR3 length equals 14 residues. Germline V gene lookup returns CDR1 LNHDA and CDR2 SQIVND (reference sequence). The V gene lost 7 bases and the J gene lost 1 base, with 11 bases spanning the gap. CDR3 in DNA: TGTGCCAGTAAAAAGTTGGGCAGCAATCAGCCCCAGCATTTT. Translation gives CASKKLGSNQPQHF.

The genes are TRBV5-1 and TRBJ1-6; no reliable D call. This CDR3 contains 14 residues. Germline V CDR1 and CDR2: SGHRS, YFSETQ. V dropped 0 bases and J dropped 8 bases, with 9 bases sitting between them. This CDR3 is CASSLATADSPLHF. Here the CDR3 DNA reads TGCGCCAGCAGCTTGGCTACTGCGGATTCACCCCTCCACTTT.